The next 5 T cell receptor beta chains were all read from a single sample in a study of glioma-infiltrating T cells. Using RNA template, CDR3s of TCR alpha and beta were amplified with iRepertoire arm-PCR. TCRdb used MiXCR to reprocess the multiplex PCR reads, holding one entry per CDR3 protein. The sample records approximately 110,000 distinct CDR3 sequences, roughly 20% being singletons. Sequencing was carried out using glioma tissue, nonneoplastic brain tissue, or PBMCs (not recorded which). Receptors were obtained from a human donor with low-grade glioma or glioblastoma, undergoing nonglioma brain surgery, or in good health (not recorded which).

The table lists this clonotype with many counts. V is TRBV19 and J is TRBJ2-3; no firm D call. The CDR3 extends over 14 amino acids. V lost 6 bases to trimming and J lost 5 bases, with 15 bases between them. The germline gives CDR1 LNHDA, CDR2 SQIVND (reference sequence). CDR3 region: CASSPSGGLDTQYF. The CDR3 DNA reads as TGTGCCAGTAGCCCCTCGGGTGGTTTAGATACGCAGTATTTT.

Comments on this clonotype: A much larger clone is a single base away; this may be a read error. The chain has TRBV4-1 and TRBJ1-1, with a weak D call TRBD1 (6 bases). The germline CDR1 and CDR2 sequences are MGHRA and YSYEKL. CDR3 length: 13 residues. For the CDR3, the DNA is TGCGTCAGCAGCCAAACAGGGCCGACTGAAGCTTTCTTT. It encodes CVSSQTGPTEAFF.

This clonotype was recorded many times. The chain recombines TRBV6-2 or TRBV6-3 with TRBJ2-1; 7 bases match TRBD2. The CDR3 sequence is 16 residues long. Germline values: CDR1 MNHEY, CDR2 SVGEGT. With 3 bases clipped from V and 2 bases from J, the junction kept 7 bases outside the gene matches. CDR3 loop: CASSYSASGPYNEQFF. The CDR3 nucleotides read TGTGCCAGCAGTTATTCGGCTAGCGGTCCCTACAATGAGCAGTTCTTC.

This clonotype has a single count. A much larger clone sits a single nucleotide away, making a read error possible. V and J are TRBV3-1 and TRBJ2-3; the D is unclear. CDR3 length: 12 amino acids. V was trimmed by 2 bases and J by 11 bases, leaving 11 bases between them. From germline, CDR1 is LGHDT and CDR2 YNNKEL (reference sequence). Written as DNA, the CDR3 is TGTGCCAGCAGCCAATCGGGCGGTATGCAGTATTTT. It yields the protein CASSQSGGMQYF.

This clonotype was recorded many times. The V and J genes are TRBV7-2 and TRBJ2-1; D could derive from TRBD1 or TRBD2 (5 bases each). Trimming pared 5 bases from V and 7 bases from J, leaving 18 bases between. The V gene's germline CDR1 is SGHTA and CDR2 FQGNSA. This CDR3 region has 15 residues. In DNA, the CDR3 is TGTGCCAGCAGCCCTCAAGTTGGGTGGGGGAATGAGCAGTTCTTC. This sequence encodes CASSPQVGWGNEQFF.